Below, one T cell receptor beta chain is given with its context. Under the authors' procedure: Estimation of nucleated cell counts relied on the amplification of reference gene primers. The method was immunoSEQ multiplex PCR; TCRdb's version includes in-frame clones alone and lacks a portion of them. V, J and clone size are taken as reported in that table, and D and trimming were inferred from the DNA itself. The sample consists of about 60,000 clones, 75% to 85% of them appearing once. These data belong to a study of blood T cell repertoires in COVID-19. Across the whole study: The samples span acute and convalescent COVID-19 from the United States, Italy and Spain. T cells, B-cell-depleted T cells, or PBMCs supplied cDNA or gDNA.

Between the trimmed V and J ends, which lost 5 bases and 4 bases, there was a span of 18 bases. This CDR3 is 16 amino acids long. Germline loops: CDR1 LNHDA, CDR2 SQIVND (reference sequence). The sequence was obtained from a human donor in a cohort sampled during active COVID-19. Sequenced input: peripheral blood. The chain couples TRBV19 to TRBJ1-3; weak D call: TRBD1 (6 bases). The CDR3 DNA follows: TGTGCCAGTAGTCCGCCCGGGACACGAAAAGGAAACACCATATATTTT. This sequence encodes CASSPPGTRKGNTIYF.